Following are 30 T cell receptor beta chains from one sample sequenced in a study of cytomegalovirus exposure and HLA in healthy donors. The study ran its PCR with 60 Vbeta and 13 Jbeta primers. The repertoire was sequenced with immunoSEQ multiplex PCR; TCRdb's copy has only in-frame clones and lacks some. The sample contains approximately 77,000 clones, approximately 78% of which appear only once. Sequenced: PBMCs. The source is a man aged 35 to 55 in good health and CMV-seronegative.

CDR3 protein: CASSSLGRNNMNTEAFF. In DNA, the CDR3 is TGTGCCAGCAGCTCCTTGGGCCGCAATAACATGAACACTGAAGCTTTCTTT. The chain uses TRBV7-8 and TRBJ1-1; D gene uncertain. This CDR3 comprises 17 residues. V lost 4 bases, J lost 0 bases, and 18 bases lay in between. The germline CDR1 and CDR2 sequences are SGHVS and FQNEAQ.

The V and J genes are TRBV5-1 and TRBJ2-5; D remains unclear. The V end lost 4 bases, the J end lost 3 bases, and 16 bases lay between the germline ends. In germline, CDR1 is SGHRS, CDR2 YFSETQ. The CDR3 has 15 amino acids. The CDR3 loop reads CASSPPRSDKETQYF. The DNA for the CDR3 is TGCGCCAGCAGCCCACCAAGGTCAGACAAAGAGACCCAGTACTTC. The full variable domain, its missing parts supplied by reference TRBV5-1 and TRBJ2-5, is KAGVTQTPRYLIKTRGQQVTLSCSPISGHRSVSWYQQTPGQGLQFLFEYFSETQRNKGNFPGRFSGRQFSNSRSEMNVSTLELGDSALYLCASSPPRSDKETQYFGPGTRLLVL.

The DNA of the CDR3 is TGTGCCAGCAGCTATGACAGCCTCTATGGCTACACCTTC. Translation gives CASSYDSLYGYTF. V is TRBV14 and J is TRBJ1-2; tentatively, D is TRBD1 (5 bases). There are 13 residues in the CDR3. Germline values: CDR1 SGHDN, CDR2 FVKESK. V lost 5 bases to trimming and J lost 4 bases, with 11 bases between them.

V gene TRBV28 combines with J gene TRBJ2-5; D possibly corresponds to TRBD1 (6 bases). The length of the CDR3 is 14 residues. V gave up 7 bases and J gave up 2 bases, with 14 bases separating them. The germline gives CDR1 MDHEN, CDR2 SYDVKM. The CDR3 sequence: CASTPGGWQETQYF. As DNA, the CDR3 is TGTGCCAGCACCCCTGGGGGCTGGCAAGAGACCCAGTACTTC.

This clone occurred once. The rearrangement joins TRBV9 to TRBJ1-3, with D hard to call. The CDR3 contains 15 residues. Per the germline V gene, CDR1 is SGDLS and CDR2 is YYNGEE. The V end was cut by 0 bases, the J end by 0 bases, with 7 bases between. Here the CDR3 reads CASSVVASSGNTIYF. In DNA, the CDR3 is TGTGCCAGCAGCGTAGTAGCCAGCTCTGGAAACACCATATATTTT.

This sequence joins TRBV7-2 and TRBJ2-1; 8 nucleotides line up with TRBD2. CDR3 length equals 15 residues. The V gene end was trimmed by 1 base and the J gene end by 8 bases; junction bases not matched to a gene: 7. The germline V gene has CDR1 SGHTA and CDR2 FQGNSA. The CDR3 loop is CASSLDGRANDEQFF. DNA of the CDR3: TGTGCCAGCAGCTTAGACGGGAGGGCCAACGATGAGCAGTTCTTC.

This chain links TRBV5-1 with TRBJ1-1; TRBD1 agrees at 9 bases. The CDR3 runs to 16 residues. Germline CDR1 reads SGHRS; CDR2 reads YFSETQ. The junction had 13 bases not matched to a gene; V was cut back by 7 bases and J by 3 bases. CDR3 sequence reads: CASGPGQGVLDTEAFF. The CDR3 region has the DNA TGCGCCAGCGGCCCGGGACAGGGAGTGTTAGACACTGAAGCTTTCTTT.

This chain uses TRBV28 with TRBJ2-1; no definite D call. V was clipped by 6 bases and J by 10 bases, with 16 bases between them. Germline V lookup: CDR1 MDHEN, CDR2 SYDVKM. CDR3 length equals 13 residues. Here the CDR3 DNA reads TGTGCCAGCAGGGGTCGAGGCTATAGCGAGCAGTTCTTC. Translation: CASRGRGYSEQFF.

The chain employs TRBV28 and TRBJ1-1; 7 bases align to TRBD1. V lost 6 bases and J lost 7; bases outside the gene matches: 8. The CDR3 is 13 amino acids. From germline, CDR1 is MDHEN and CDR2 SYDVKM. This CDR3 is CASRGPGQLEAFF. The CDR3 bases are TGTGCCAGCAGAGGGCCGGGACAGCTTGAAGCTTTCTTT.

The chain combines TRBV10-3 with TRBJ2-7; 7 nucleotides match TRBD1. The V gene's germline CDR1 is ENHRY and CDR2 SYGVKD. The CDR3 spans 12 residues. The trim removed 10 bases at V and 0 bases at J, leaving 3 bases unmatched. In DNA, the CDR3 is TGTGCCACTGGGGACAGCTCCTACGAGCAGTACTTC. This sequence encodes CATGDSSYEQYF.

The chain couples TRBV9 to TRBJ1-1; D might be TRBD1 (5 bases). This CDR3 spans 13 amino acids. Germline-derived CDR1 and CDR2 are SGDLS and YYNGEE. V dropped 0 bases and J dropped 6 bases, with 9 bases sitting between them. The CDR3 DNA sequence: TGTGCCAGCAGCGTAGTGGCGGGACCTGAAGCTTTCTTT. This translates into CASSVVAGPEAFF.

This clone was recorded a few times. The J gene is TRBJ2-7, the V gene TRBV5-1; 8 bases line up with TRBD2. Trimming cost V 4 bases and J 2 bases; bases outside gene matches: 5. Germline values: CDR1 SGHRS, CDR2 YFSETQ. This CDR3 spans 14 amino acids. CDR3 sequence (DNA): TGCGCCAGCAGCCCTACTAGCGGAACCTACGAGCAGTACTTC. Translating gives CASSPTSGTYEQYF.

CDR3 in amino acids: CASSPGTGGWDTEAFF. For the CDR3, the DNA is TGTGCCAGCTCACCTGGGACAGGGGGCTGGGACACTGAAGCTTTCTTT. This chain uses TRBV18 with TRBJ1-1, with 12 bases aligning to TRBD1. There are 16 residues in the CDR3. V shed 3 bases, J shed 3 bases, and the junction held 5 bases outside the gene matches. Germline V gives CDR1 KGHSH, CDR2 LQKENI.

This clone has a single count. The chain has TRBV6-6 and TRBJ1-5; D is ambiguous. Trimming left V 6 bases short and J 4 bases short, with 10 bases between. The CDR3 is 13 residues long. CDR1 and CDR2 from the germline V gene are MNHNY and SVGAGI (reference sequence). As DNA, the CDR3 is TGTGCCAGCAGCGGCGAGCGAAATCAGCCCCAGCATTTT. Translating gives CASSGERNQPQHF.

The chain is built from TRBV7-2 and TRBJ1-1; 8 bases fit TRBD1. The junction had 9 bases not matched to a gene; V was cut back by 3 bases and J by 6 bases. There are 15 residues in the CDR3. Looked up from germline, CDR1 is SGHTA and CDR2 is FQGNSA. The CDR3 coding sequence is TGTGCCAGCAGCTTGTCTGCAGGGGGCTCGGCTGAAGCTTTCTTT. Protein: CASSLSAGGSAEAFF.

The rearrangement links TRBV4-2 to TRBJ2-5; 7 bases agree with TRBD2. The J call may be in error: the DNA end matches TRBJ2-7 better. This CDR3 has 16 amino acids. Germline loops: CDR1 LGHNA, CDR2 YNFKEQ. The CDR3: CASSQDGGGTPYEQYF. The CDR3 bases are TGTGCCAGCAGCCAAGATGGCGGGGGAACCCCCTACGAGCAGTACTTC.

This chain uses TRBV19 with TRBJ2-6, with 7 bases aligning to TRBD2. The CDR3 runs 16 residues. Germline V gene lookup returns CDR1 LNHDA and CDR2 SQIVND (reference sequence). V lost 7 bases and J lost 0; bases outside the gene matches: 6. In DNA form, the CDR3 reads TGTGCCAGTAACCCCACGGGGGGCTCTGGGGCCAACGTCCTGACTTTC. Amino acids: CASNPTGGSGANVLTF.

The chain uses TRBV29-1 and TRBJ2-1; 12 nucleotides agree with TRBD2. This CDR3 comprises 17 residues. Germline trimming cut 4 bases from V and 0 bases from J; bases unmatched to any gene: 7. Germline V gene data show CDR1 as SQVTM and CDR2 as ANQGSEA. CDR3 region: CSVVGLAGRASYNEQFF. For the CDR3, the DNA is TGCAGCGTTGTAGGACTAGCGGGGAGGGCCTCCTACAATGAGCAGTTCTTC.

The rearrangement joins TRBV28 to TRBJ1-4; D unclear. V gave up 5 bases and J gave up 14 bases, with 15 bases separating them. CDR3 length equals 12 residues. Germline V CDR1 and CDR2: MDHEN, SYDVKM. The CDR3 DNA sequence: TGTGCCAGCAGTCCGACACACCCCAGGCTGTTTTTT. It encodes CASSPTHPRLFF. Looking up the rest from reference TRBV28 and TRBJ1-4 gives the full variable domain: DVKVTQSSRYLVKRTGEKVFLECVQDMDHENMFWYRQDPGLGLRLIYFSYDVKMKEKGDIPEGYSVSREKKERFSLILESASTNQTSMYLCASSPTHPRLFFGSGTQLSVL.

This chain joins TRBV6-6 and TRBJ1-2, with D perhaps matching TRBD1 (5 bases). In germline, CDR1 is MNHNY, CDR2 SVGAGI (reference sequence). This CDR3 is 13 amino acids long. Trimming stripped 4 bases from V and 5 bases from J, with 11 bases between. CDR3 nucleotide sequence: TGTGCCAGCAGTTCCCCAGGGATTTATGGCTACACCTTC. Translated: CASSSPGIYGYTF.

The V gene is TRBV28, the J gene TRBJ1-3; 9 nucleotides line up with TRBD1. With V trimmed by 4 bases and J by 5 bases, 3 bases remained unmatched. Germline V CDR1 and CDR2: MDHEN, SYDVKM. This CDR3 is built from 14 residues. As DNA, the CDR3 is TGTGCCAGCAGTTCCGGGACAGGGAGAAACACCATATATTTT. Protein sequence: CASSSGTGRNTIYF.

V is TRBV2 and J is TRBJ2-1, with D perhaps matching TRBD2 (6 bases). This CDR3 is 15 amino acids long. Per the germline V gene, CDR1 is SNHLY and CDR2 is FYNNEI. Trimming removed 3 bases at V and 4 bases at J, with 13 bases between. The CDR3, as DNA: TGTGCCAGCAGTGAGCCGGGACTCCCATACAATGAGCAGTTCTTC. The encoded protein is CASSEPGLPYNEQFF.

The CDR3 bases are TGTGCCAGCAGTTCCGGGACTAGCGGGAGGGTCAGCTACAATGAGCAGTTCTTC. Its translation: CASSSGTSGRVSYNEQFF. The gene calls are TRBV7-2 and TRBJ2-1; 16 bases match TRBD2. Germline assignment: CDR1 SGHTA and CDR2 FQGNSA. The CDR3 consists of 18 residues. Losses at the gene ends were 6 bases for V and 3 bases for J; bases not matched to a gene: 8.

This clone was seen once. The rearrangement joins TRBV6-6 to TRBJ2-3, with a tentative D call TRBD2 (5 bases). V lost 10 bases and J 2 bases, leaving 7 bases between the germline ends. The germline gives CDR1 MNHNY, CDR2 SVGAGI (reference sequence). The CDR3 has 11 residues. CDR3 sequence reads: CANGDTDTQYF. The CDR3 coding sequence is TGTGCCAACGGGGACACAGATACGCAGTATTTT.

This clone was seen only a few times. The chain employs TRBV19 and TRBJ2-6; 7 nucleotides agree with TRBD1. Germline V gene data show CDR1 as LNHDA and CDR2 as SQIVND (reference sequence). The CDR3 totals 15 residues. With 7 bases clipped from V and 6 bases from J, the junction kept 9 bases outside the gene matches. The CDR3 spells CASKVGGQAANVLTF. CDR3 DNA: TGTGCCAGTAAAGTAGGGGGCCAAGCGGCCAACGTCCTGACTTTC.

The chain recombines TRBV30 with TRBJ2-3; unclear D gene. Germline CDR1 and CDR2: GTSNPN and SVGIG (reference sequence). Trimming removed 0 bases from V and 4 bases from J, with 14 bases in between. There are 15 residues in the CDR3. CDR3 DNA sequence: TGTGCCTGGAGTGTACTAAGCTTATCCGCAGATACGCAGTATTTT. This sequence encodes CAWSVLSLSADTQYF.

In its sample, this clone was seen once. The chain recombines TRBV9 with TRBJ2-3; TRBD2 agrees at 10 bases. Per the germline V gene, CDR1 is SGDLS and CDR2 is YYNGEE. The CDR3 consists of 15 residues. V was clipped by 2 bases and J by 3 bases; unmatched bases: 3. The CDR3 here is CASSVSGRATDTQYF. The DNA for the CDR3 is TGTGCCAGCAGCGTCAGCGGGAGGGCTACAGATACGCAGTATTTT.

This clone turned up a few times. The chain recombines TRBV6-5 with TRBJ2-3; 10 bases fit TRBD2. Germline V gene lookup returns CDR1 MNHEY and CDR2 SVGAGI. V shed 4 bases, J shed 1 base, and the junction held 5 bases outside the gene matches. The CDR3 runs 16 residues. CDR3 nucleotides: TGTGCCAGCAGTTCGGCTAGCGGGAGCGGCACAGATACGCAGTATTTT. Its translation: CASSSASGSGTDTQYF.

The V call is TRBV13, the J call TRBJ2-1; D ambiguous. V dropped 1 base and J dropped 8 bases, with 3 bases sitting between them. CDR1 is PRHDT, CDR2 FYEKMQ, per germline (reference sequence). There are 11 residues in the CDR3. The CDR3, as DNA: TGTGCCAGCAGCTTAGTCGATGAGCAGTTCTTC. This codes for CASSLVDEQFF.

This clone was seen a few times. Written as DNA, the CDR3 is TGCAGCGTTGCTTTTGGGAGCAATGAGCAGTTCTTC. As protein: CSVAFGSNEQFF. The V and J genes are TRBV29-1 and TRBJ2-1, with a tentative D call TRBD2 (5 bases). The germline V gene has CDR1 SQVTM and CDR2 ANQGSEA. This CDR3 region has 12 residues. The V end was cut by 4 bases, the J end by 6 bases, with 10 bases between.